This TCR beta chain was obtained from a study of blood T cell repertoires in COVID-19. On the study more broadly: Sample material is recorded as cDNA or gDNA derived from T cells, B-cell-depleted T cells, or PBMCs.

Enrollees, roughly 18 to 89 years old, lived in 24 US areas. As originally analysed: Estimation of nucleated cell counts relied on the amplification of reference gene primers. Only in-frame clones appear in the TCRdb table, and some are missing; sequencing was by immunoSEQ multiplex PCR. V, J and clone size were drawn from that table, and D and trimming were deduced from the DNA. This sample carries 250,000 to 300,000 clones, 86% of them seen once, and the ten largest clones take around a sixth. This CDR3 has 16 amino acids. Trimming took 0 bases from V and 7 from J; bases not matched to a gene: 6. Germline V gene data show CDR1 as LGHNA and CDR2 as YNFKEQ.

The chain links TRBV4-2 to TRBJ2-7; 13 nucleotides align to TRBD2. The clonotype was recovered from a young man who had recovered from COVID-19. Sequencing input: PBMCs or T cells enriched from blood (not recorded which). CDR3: CASSQEGTSGKGEQYF. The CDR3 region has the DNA TGTGCCAGCAGCCAAGAGGGGACTAGCGGGAAGGGGGAGCAGTACTTC.